A single T cell receptor (beta chain) is shown here with its context. Its specificity is unknown. This sample is part of a study of T cell responses to AZD1222 COVID-19 vaccine. Findings of the study overall: White British donors predominated, females outnumbered males, and clonal diversity was possibly underestimated. Just a handful of AZD1222 recipients were seropositive at baseline.

Only in-frame clones appear in the TCRdb table, and some are missing; sequencing was by immunoSEQ multiplex PCR. The table shows about 60,000 clones, with around 84% occurring only once. The sequencing used peripheral blood, collected on day 0 of AZD1222 vaccination. The sequence was obtained from an adult in good health.

This chain's CDR3 is CASSFMTVAGYTF. CDR3 nucleotides: TGCGCCAGCAGCTTTATGACAGTCGCTGGCTACACCTTC. This chain joins TRBV5-1 and TRBJ1-2, with TRBD1 as a possible D gene (5 bases). CDR3 size: 13 residues. The germline V gene encodes CDR1 SGHRS and CDR2 YFSETQ. V was clipped by 2 bases and J by 7 bases, with 12 bases between them. Drawing the rest from reference TRBV5-1 and TRBJ1-2, the complete variable domain is KAGVTQTPRYLIKTRGQQVTLSCSPISGHRSVSWYQQTPGQGLQFLFEYFSETQRNKGNFPGRFSGRQFSNSRSEMNVSTLELGDSALYLCASSFMTVAGYTFGSGTRLTVV.